The rows below give T cell receptor beta chains drawn from one sample of a study of T cell repertoires in cytomegalovirus infection. TCRdb re-analysed the reads in MiXCR, keeping a single row per CDR3 protein. The top ten clones hold around 9.3% of a sample with around 350,000 distinct CDR3 sequences, less than 20% of them seen once. The sequencing sample was made of PBMCs. These receptors all stem from a human donor in good health (CMV status not recorded). Some clones in this sample may be carry-over from other donors' samples. CDR3s include the opening cysteine and the closing phenylalanine or tryptophan. Each record gives: D gene, J gene, V gene, clone size, CDR3 DNA, CDR3 protein. D genes are given only for firm matches. The size of a clone is reported for some rows only, either as once, few or many, or as a class for expanded clones.

D: -; J: TRBJ1-4; V: TRBV20-1; size: -; DNA: TGCAGTGCCTTTTCACAGGGTGATGAAAAACTGTTTTTT; CDR3: CSAFSQGDEKLFF
D: -; J: TRBJ2-7; V: TRBV29-1; size: few; DNA: TGCAGCGTTGAAGAGGGCACGTTATACGAGCAGTACTTC; CDR3: CSVEEGTLYEQYF
D: -; J: TRBJ1-1; V: TRBV7-8; size: many; DNA: TGTGCCAGCAGCTTAGCGTCGGCATTTGAAGCTTTCTTT; CDR3: CASSLASAFEAFF
D: -; J: TRBJ1-5; V: TRBV10-3; size: few; DNA: TGTGCCATCAGTGAGGTGGGGAATCAGCCCCAGCATTTT; CDR3: CAISEVGNQPQHF
D: -; J: TRBJ1-2; V: TRBV7-2; size: -; DNA: TGTGCCAGCAGCATAAGCTTCCGGGTCTTTAACTATGGCTACACCTTC; CDR3: CASSISFRVFNYGYTF
D: -; J: TRBJ1-1; V: TRBV4-2; size: -; DNA: TGTGCCAGCAGCCAAAGGGCGGCCTGGAACACTGAAGCTTTCTTT; CDR3: CASSQRAAWNTEAFF
D: -; J: TRBJ2-3; V: TRBV29-1; size: -; DNA: TGCAGCGGCGACAGGGACTCAGATACGCAGTATTTT; CDR3: CSGDRDSDTQYF
D: -; J: TRBJ1-4; V: TRBV19; size: -; DNA: TGTGCCAGTAGCACGAGGGACCTTCGGGTGAATGAAAAACTGTTTTTT; CDR3: CASSTRDLRVNEKLFF
D: -; J: TRBJ1-1; V: TRBV20-1; size: many; DNA: TGCAGTGCGGACGGCCCTTCGGGCACTGAAGCTTTCTTT; CDR3: CSADGPSGTEAFF
D: -; J: TRBJ1-1; V: TRBV7-9; size: many; DNA: TGTGCCAGCAGCGCAGGCCCTTCGGGCGGGAGATCGCCTGAAGCTTTCTTT; CDR3: CASSAGPSGGRSPEAFF
D: -; J: TRBJ1-1; V: TRBV11-3; size: many; DNA: TGTGCCACCCAGCGGATTACTGAAGCTTTCTTT; CDR3: CATQRITEAFF
D: -; J: TRBJ1-2; V: TRBV28; size: few; DNA: TGTGCCAGCAGTTTATCTGACCCTGGAGCTGGAACCGGCTACACCTTC; CDR3: CASSLSDPGAGTGYTF
D: -; J: TRBJ2-7; V: TRBV11-2; size: -; DNA: TGTGCCAGCAGCCCCCGGACCTTACACTACGAGCAGTACTTC; CDR3: CASSPRTLHYEQYF
D: -; J: TRBJ1-5; V: TRBV6-6; size: many; DNA: TGTGCCAGCAGTTCAGCAGGGCAAGGGGAGACCCAGCATTTT; CDR3: CASSSAGQGETQHF
D: -; J: TRBJ2-3; V: TRBV7-8; size: many; DNA: TGTGCCAGCAGCCCTGGAGCGTGGGGAGATACGCAGTATTTT; CDR3: CASSPGAWGDTQYF
D: TRBD1; J: TRBJ2-7; V: TRBV7-9; size: few; DNA: TGTGCCAGCAGCTTAGCACAGGGGGGATTCTACGAGCAGTACTTC; CDR3: CASSLAQGGFYEQYF
D: -; J: TRBJ2-7; V: TRBV2; size: once; DNA: TGTGCCAGCAGTGCGAGAATCTGCGAGCAGTACTTC; CDR3: CASSARICEQYF
D: -; J: TRBJ2-1; V: TRBV28; size: few; DNA: TGTGCCAGCAGTTTAGGGGGCGATGAGGTGAATGAGCAGTTCTTC; CDR3: CASSLGGDEVNEQFF
D: -; J: TRBJ2-1; V: TRBV12-3/TRBV12-4; size: few; DNA: TGTGCCAGCACCGGAGGCGGAGAAGGCAATGAGCAGTTCTTC; CDR3: CASTGGGEGNEQFF
D: TRBD2; J: TRBJ2-7; V: TRBV30; size: -; DNA: TGTGCCTGGGGGGACTATAAAAACGAGCAGTACTTC; CDR3: CAWGDYKNEQYF
D: -; J: TRBJ1-5; V: TRBV28; size: -; DNA: TGTGCCAGCAGTCTAAGACAGACGGGTTATAGCAATCAGCCCCAGCATTTT; CDR3: CASSLRQTGYSNQPQHF
D: -; J: TRBJ1-5; V: TRBV12-3/TRBV12-4; size: -; DNA: TGTGCCAGCAGTTTATCGGGGGGGTGGCAGCCCCAGCATTTT; CDR3: CASSLSGGWQPQHF
D: TRBD2; J: TRBJ2-1; V: TRBV11-3; size: -; DNA: TGTGCCAGCAGCTTAGGGACTAGCGGGGGGACACTCTCCTACAATGAGCAGTTCTTC; CDR3: CASSLGTSGGTLSYNEQFF
D: -; J: TRBJ1-5; V: TRBV20-1; size: -; DNA: TGCAGTGCTAGTGGGCAGAACCCTGGGGATCAGCCCCAGCATTTT; CDR3: CSASGQNPGDQPQHF
D: TRBD2; J: TRBJ2-3; V: TRBV6-1; size: many; DNA: TGTGCCAGCAGTGATCCGGGGGGATACACAGATACGCAGTATTTT; CDR3: CASSDPGGYTDTQYF
D: TRBD1; J: TRBJ1-5; V: TRBV12-3/TRBV12-4; size: -; DNA: TGTGCCAGCAGTTTGACAGGGGTCGAGGAGCCCCAGCATTTT; CDR3: CASSLTGVEEPQHF
D: TRBD2; J: TRBJ2-7; V: TRBV7-6; size: -; DNA: TGTGCCAGCAGCTCCGGGACTAACGAGCAGTACTTC; CDR3: CASSSGTNEQYF
D: -; J: TRBJ2-3; V: TRBV14; size: few; DNA: TGTGCCAGCAGCCAAGGTGCATGGTCCGCGGATACGCAGTATTTT; CDR3: CASSQGAWSADTQYF
D: TRBD2; J: TRBJ2-1; V: TRBV5-5; size: -; DNA: TGTGCCAGCAGCTTGGCCCAGCGGGGGGGCCGAATAGCCAATGAGCAGTTCTTC; CDR3: CASSLAQRGGRIANEQFF
D: TRBD1; J: TRBJ2-7; V: TRBV7-2; size: many; DNA: TGTGCCAGCAGTTCCACAGGGGGCGTCTGGTCCTACGAGCAGTACTTC; CDR3: CASSSTGGVWSYEQYF
D: TRBD2; J: TRBJ2-3; V: TRBV20-1; size: many; DNA: TGCAGTGCGAGGGGGACTAGCGGGGTAACAGATACGCAGTATTTT; CDR3: CSARGTSGVTDTQYF
D: TRBD1; J: TRBJ1-5; V: TRBV12-3/TRBV12-4; size: few; DNA: TGTGCCAGCAGTTTCGGCGGGACAGGAGCAGGGAGGCAGCCCCAGCATTTT; CDR3: CASSFGGTGAGRQPQHF
D: -; J: TRBJ2-6; V: TRBV5-1; size: few; DNA: TGCGCCAGCAGCGCGATTGGGGGAAACCAGGGAGTCCTGACTTTC; CDR3: CASSAIGGNQGVLTF
D: -; J: TRBJ2-7; V: TRBV7-6; size: -; DNA: TGTGCCAGCAGCCCTAGCGGGACAGGGCCCGACGAGCAGTACTTC; CDR3: CASSPSGTGPDEQYF
D: TRBD1; J: TRBJ1-5; V: TRBV6-6; size: few; DNA: TGTGCCAGCAGGCGAACAGGGGCCGTCAATCAGCCCCAGCATTTT; CDR3: CASRRTGAVNQPQHF
D: -; J: TRBJ2-1; V: TRBV7-1; size: -; DNA: TGTGCCAGCAGCGCGAAGGAGGGGGCGGGAGAGAAGTACAATGAGCAGTTCTTC; CDR3: CASSAKEGAGEKYNEQFF
D: -; J: TRBJ1-2; V: TRBV20-1; size: -; DNA: TGCAGTGCTAGAGATGGGGTTGGGGGAGAGCACTATGGCTACACCTTC; CDR3: CSARDGVGGEHYGYTF
D: -; J: TRBJ2-3; V: TRBV5-4; size: many; DNA: TGTGCCAGCAGCCCCCGGGACAACCGTTTTACTAGCACAGATACGCAGTATTTT; CDR3: CASSPRDNRFTSTDTQYF
D: -; J: TRBJ1-1; V: TRBV6-1; size: -; DNA: TGTGCCAGCAGTGAAGGGGGCGGTACTGAAGCTTTCTTT; CDR3: CASSEGGGTEAFF
D: TRBD1; J: TRBJ2-2; V: TRBV2; size: -; DNA: TGTGCCAGCATACCGGACAGGGTTACCGGGGAGCTGTTTTTT; CDR3: CASIPDRVTGELFF
D: -; J: TRBJ1-1; V: TRBV11-2; size: many; DNA: TGTGCCAGCAGCTTAGCGACGGGGGATGAGGCGGTCACTGAAGCTTTCTTT; CDR3: CASSLATGDEAVTEAFF
D: -; J: TRBJ1-5; V: TRBV5-6; size: many; DNA: TGTGCCAGCAGCTCGATGACACGCTGGGGTACTGAAAGGTCCCAGCATTTT; CDR3: CASSSMTRWGTERSQHF
D: TRBD2; J: TRBJ2-5; V: TRBV6-6; size: once; DNA: TGTGCCAGCAGTCCTCTAGCGGGACTTGCGGAGACCCAGTACTTC; CDR3: CASSPLAGLAETQYF
D: -; J: TRBJ1-2; V: TRBV3-1; size: -; DNA: TGTGCCAGCAGCTACACTCCCGGGGATGGCTACACCTTC; CDR3: CASSYTPGDGYTF
D: TRBD2; J: TRBJ2-1; V: TRBV7-9; size: few; DNA: TGTGCCAGCAGCTTATGGGGGGGAACAACCCAAACGGCGGCCTACAATGAGCAGTTCTTC; CDR3: CASSLWGGTTQTAAYNEQFF
D: -; J: TRBJ2-1; V: TRBV5-1; size: few; DNA: TGCGCCAGCAGCTTGGTGGAGGGGACGGATGAGCAGTTCTTC; CDR3: CASSLVEGTDEQFF
D: TRBD1; J: TRBJ1-1; V: TRBV5-3; size: -; DNA: TGTGCCACCTTCCCGGGGGGGACAGAGAACACTGAAGCTTTCTTT; CDR3: CATFPGGTENTEAFF
D: -; J: TRBJ2-1; V: TRBV7-2; size: many; DNA: TGTGCCAGCAGCTTAAGGGCCGGGGACAATGAGCAGTTCTTC; CDR3: CASSLRAGDNEQFF
D: -; J: TRBJ2-1; V: TRBV2; size: -; DNA: TGTGCCAGCCAAGCAGAACTATTCTATGAGCAGTTCTTC; CDR3: CASQAELFYEQFF
D: -; J: TRBJ2-3; V: TRBV4-1; size: -; DNA: TGCGCCAGCAGCCAAGATGCAGGGGCCCCTCTTGGCACAGATACGCAGTATTTT; CDR3: CASSQDAGAPLGTDTQYF